This entry describes one T cell receptor beta chain. Its antigen is unknown. Base-call qualities are not available, and no considerably larger clone is one nucleotide away. The sample's treatment or condition label, decoded: live attenuated yellow fever vaccine strain. At each blood-draw timepoint, two biological replicates of bulk PBMCs were obtained. PBMCs were isolated from peripheral blood using a standard Ficoll-Paque protocol. TriZol was used to extract RNA from bulk PBMCs, from CD4 and CD8 fractions, and from dextramer-positive and dextramer-negative fractions. The data originate from a study of T cells after yellow fever vaccination (dated by TCRdb to the late 2010s). At the level of the whole study: Libraries from fractions with low cell numbers were prepared with the SMART-Seq v4 Ultra Low Input RNA kit. Bulk PBMC replicates and cell subsets were isolated from blood drawn at multiple timepoints before and after both primary and secondary immunization. The cohort comprised two healthy male donors, one aged 18 to 29 and one aged 30 to 40 years. Bulk TCR alpha and beta repertoires were sequenced longitudinally to track T-cell clones before and after primary and booster YFV17D yellow fever vaccination. Results and caveats for the whole study, not just this receptor: A small share of clonotypes was detected in both CD4 and CD8 compartments, with the overlap likely arising from convergent recombination. Most clones expanded after primary vaccination (96% of CD4 and roughly 88% of CD8) were re-detected after the booster, suggesting that broad memory maintenance occurred. Computational filtering was required because FACS-sorted repertoires could contain abundant contaminating clonotypes from the bulk population. Because the study included only a couple of donors, the extent to which the findings can be generalized is limited. The secondary T-cell response was weaker than the primary response but faster, peaking on day 5 instead of day 15.

TCR cDNA was synthesized by 5'RACE template switching, through which a universal primer site and unique molecular identifiers were introduced. cDNA synthesis was primed from both the TCR alpha and TCR beta constant segments. Two PCR steps were used to amplify libraries, with sample barcodes and sequencing adapters being added in the second step. Libraries were sequenced on Illumina HiSeq 2500 (2x100 bp) or NovaSeq (2x150 bp). Per the original workflow: MIGEC handled demultiplexing of reads and collapsing into UMI consensus sequences, while MiXCR performed V(D)J alignment. Clonotypes responding to the vaccine were identified with edgeR on replicate PBMC samples, with the criteria of FDR below 0.01 and a log2 fold change above 5 up to day 15. Each bulk clonotype received a CD4 or CD8 identity based on whether the sequenced CD4 or CD8 repertoire contained that clonotype at higher abundance. TCRdb redid the processing of the public reads, applying fastp at Q25 and MiXCR, and retained in-frame beta chains. When rows share a CDR3 protein, they turn into one entry using the most common DNA and genes. TCRdb, rather than the study authors, made the V and J calls. The sample profile shows 500,000 to 650,000 distinct CDR3 sequences; 9% to 15% of them were found once. Jointly, the top ten make up more than 13% of the sample.

From a lookup of the germline V gene, CDR1 and CDR2 are SGHRS and YFSETQ. V and J are trimmed by 2 bases and 3 bases, and the gene matches miss 17 bases of the junction. The CDR3 covers 20 residues, taking in both the cysteine and the phenylalanine. Only CDR3 DNA remains: 60 bases, in frame from the first base. This sample comprised PBMCs, obtained on the day of the yellow fever booster vaccination. The chain is assembled from TRBV5-1 and TRBJ2-7, with 13 junctional bases fitting TRBD2. This receptor was identified in a man aged 30-40 years who received the YFV17D yellow fever vaccine. The CDR3 region: CASSLARGERTSGSNYEQYF. Read as DNA, the sequence is TGCGCCAGCAGCTTAGCTCGGGGGGAGCGGACTAGCGGGAGTAACTACGAGCAGTACTTC. The full variable domain, completed from the reference TRBV5-1 and TRBJ2-7 proteins outside the CDR3, reads KAGVTQTPRYLIKTRGQQVTLSCSPISGHRSVSWYQQTPGQGLQFLFEYFSETQRNKGNFPGRFSGRQFSNSRSEMNVSTLELGDSALYLCASSLARGERTSGSNYEQYFGPGTRLTVT.